The clone carrying this TCR beta chain was recorded a few times. The antigen is unknown. Other DNA sequences in this specimen translate into the identical CDR3. Libraries were prepared by immunoSEQ multiplex PCR; TCRdb keeps only in-frame clonotypes and omits some of them. The sample consists of about 45,000 clones, around 81% of them appearing once. The sample belongs to a study of T cells in localized non-small cell lung cancer. Study outcomes and limitations: Elevated blood T cell density was associated with longer overall survival. There were a median roughly 60 of the top 100 tumor clones appearing in adjacent lung. The study found T cell clonality highest in uninvolved adjacent lung, above tumor. Sequencing involved a lone tumor region, leaving heterogeneity possible.

The CDR3 is made up of 16 amino acids. Trimming at V came to 0 bases and at J to 4 bases, leaving 8 bases not matched to a gene. The V gene's germline CDR1 is KGHSH and CDR2 LQKENI. The receptor comes from a man between 40 and 75 years old with stage III lung adenocarcinoma. This sequence joins TRBV18 and TRBJ1-2, with 7 bases identical to TRBD1. The sequencing here drew on peripheral blood mononuclear cells, taken before any cancer treatment. The DNA of the CDR3 is TGTGCCAGCTCACCACCGGGACAGACCCTGGGCTATGGCTACACCTTC. As protein: CASSPPGQTLGYGYTF.